This passage covers 7 T cell receptor beta chains from one sample sequenced in a study of human T cells and chemical hapten exposure. A single record per CDR3 protein comes from TCRdb applying MiXCR to the RACE reads. This table holds more than 100,000 distinct CDR3 sequences, approximately 11% found once. The time point is: patch test 3, about 24 weeks after DPC sensitization. Treatment here: therapeutic diphenylcyclopropenone sensitization with weekly scalp DPC. This specimen was whole blood, taken in connection with sensitization to the hapten diphenylcyclopropenone (DPC). The receptors shown here come from a woman aged 45-60 years with alopecia areata. Some clones in this sample may be carry-over from other donors' samples.

This clonotype occurred many times. The chain employs TRBV29-1 and TRBJ2-3; 9 bases map to TRBD1. The J segment lost 3 bases and the V segment lost 7 bases, leaving 5 bases of the junction unmatched. CDR3 size: 13 residues. CDR1 is SQVTM and CDR2 is ANQGSEA in the germline V gene. CDR3 region: CSGTGDPTDTQYF. For the CDR3, the DNA is TGCAGCGGGACAGGGGATCCGACAGATACGCAGTATTTT.

As to this clonotype: It may be a read error: a sequence one base away is much more abundant. V usage is TRBV20-1 and J usage is TRBJ2-2, with a tentative D call TRBD1 (6 bases). The V and J ends lost 4 bases and 13 bases respectively, with 28 bases between them. The V gene's germline CDR1 is DFQATT and CDR2 SNEGSKA (reference sequence). The CDR3 spans 16 residues. The CDR3: CSATHRGGSPYRVLFF. The CDR3, as DNA: TGCAGTGCTACTCACCGAGGGGGATCCCCGTATAGGGTGCTGTTTTTT.

This clonotype was detected only once. Written as DNA, the CDR3 is TGTGCCAGCAGAACCGACAGGGGAAAGAACACCGGGGAGCTGTTTTTT. It codes for CASRTDRGKNTGELFF. This chain joins TRBV12-3 or TRBV12-4 and TRBJ2-2; TRBD1 aligns across 8 bases. This CDR3 has 16 amino acids. V lost 6 bases, J lost 1 base, and 7 bases stayed unmatched.

This clonotype was counted between two and nine times. J is TRBJ2-3 and V is TRBV9, with 13 bases lining up with TRBD2. CDR1 and CDR2 (germline): SGDLS, YYNGEE. The length of the CDR3 is 16 residues. Trimming took 3 bases from V and 6 from J; bases not matched to a gene: 7. CDR3 coding DNA: TGTGCCAGCAGCGCCGACCTGACTAGCGGGGGGGATACGCAGTATTTT. Amino acid sequence: CASSADLTSGGDTQYF.

This clonotype showed up just a few times. The chain is built from TRBV20-1 and TRBJ2-3, with D perhaps matching TRBD1 or TRBD2 (5 bases each). Germline V gene lookup returns CDR1 DFQATT and CDR2 SNEGSKA (reference sequence). This CDR3 contains 14 residues. Deletions cut 1 base from V and 6 bases from J, with 14 bases between. In DNA form, the CDR3 reads TGCAGTGCTAGAGTCGGGGCTCCGCCTGATACGCAGTATTTT. Translating gives CSARVGAPPDTQYF.

This rearrangement joins TRBV12-3 or TRBV12-4 to TRBJ1-2, with D hard to call. This CDR3 region has 14 residues. Trimming pared 4 bases from V and 2 bases from J, leaving 11 bases between. CDR3 protein: CASSSWTANYGYTF. The CDR3 coding sequence is TGTGCCAGCAGTTCCTGGACTGCAAACTATGGCTACACCTTC.

In this sample, this clonotype turned up a few times. This chain links TRBV6-5 with TRBJ1-6; 10 positions match TRBD1. The CDR3 has 15 residues. Looked up from germline, CDR1 is MNHEY and CDR2 is SVGAGI. Germline trimming cut 2 bases from V and 8 bases from J; bases unmatched to any gene: 3. The CDR3 protein is CASSYRDRGDSPLHF. Here the CDR3 DNA reads TGTGCCAGCAGTTACCGGGACAGGGGAGATTCACCCCTCCACTTT.